Below are 15 T cell receptor beta chains sequenced from a single sample in a study of T-cell memory formation after mild COVID-19. TCRdb ran MiXCR on the 5' RACE reads and lists one entry per CDR3 protein. In the table there are 250,000 to 350,000 distinct CDR3 sequences, around a sixth of which are singletons. The sample comprised PBMCs or a T cell subset sorted from them (not recorded which). Receptors originate from a man aged 18 to 30 who had mild COVID-19 (a few samples of this study predate the infection). Cell type and time point are not known.

V is TRBV4-3 and J is TRBJ1-2, with D possibly being TRBD1 (5 bases). Trimming pared 2 bases from V and 4 bases from J, leaving 14 bases between. This CDR3 spans 15 amino acids. Germline lookup yields CDR1 LGHNA and CDR2 YSLEER. CDR3 in DNA: TGCGCCAGCAGCCAACAGGGTTTTGGCGGCTATGGCTACACCTTC. Translation gives CASSQQGFGGYGYTF.

The genes are TRBV19 and TRBJ1-5; D is unresolved. The V gene lost 5 bases and the J gene lost 0 bases, with 11 bases spanning the gap. CDR1 is LNHDA, CDR2 SQIVND, per germline (reference sequence). The CDR3 is made up of 15 amino acids. The CDR3 coding sequence is TGTGCCAGTAGTCCTACGGGTTATAGCAATCAGCCCCAGCATTTT. Amino acids: CASSPTGYSNQPQHF.

The chain joins TRBV7-2 to TRBJ2-7; TRBD2 is a possible D gene (5 bases). The V gene's germline CDR1 is SGHTA and CDR2 FQGNSA. V was clipped by 4 bases and J by 7 bases, with 5 bases between them. The CDR3 spans 10 residues. The CDR3 coding sequence is TGTGCCAGCAGCTCGGGGGAGCAGTACGTC. The encoded protein is CASSSGEQYV.

The chain is built from TRBV4-1 and TRBJ2-3; 8 bases map to TRBD2. Germline V gene lookup returns CDR1 MGHRA and CDR2 YSYEKL. Trimming at V came to 4 bases and at J to 2 bases, leaving 8 bases not matched to a gene. This CDR3 has 16 residues. The CDR3 loop is CASSPQVAGYTDTQYF. CDR3 bases: TGCGCCAGCAGCCCCCAGGTAGCGGGGTACACAGATACGCAGTATTTT.

The chain couples TRBV10-3 to TRBJ2-3; D might be TRBD2 (6 bases). The CDR3 covers 13 residues. Trimming cost V 6 bases and J 2 bases, with 9 bases left between them. Germline-derived CDR1 and CDR2 are ENHRY and SYGVKD. CDR3 nucleotide sequence: TGTGCCATCAGCAGGGAGGACACAGATACGCAGTATTTT. Its protein is CAISREDTDTQYF.

V usage is TRBV7-6 and J usage is TRBJ1-4, with D hard to call. The CDR3 consists of 15 residues. CDR1 and CDR2 (germline): SGHVS, FNYEAQ. Between the trimmed V and J ends, which lost 1 base and 8 bases, there was a span of 14 bases. The CDR3 DNA reads TGTGCCAGCAGCTTAGTCCAGGTAGGAGGAGAAAAACTGTTTTTT. It yields the protein CASSLVQVGGEKLFF.

On this clonotype itself: This sequence may be a read error, since a much larger clone differs from it by one base. V gene TRBV28 combines with J gene TRBJ1-6; D gene uncertain. Trimming left V 3 bases short and J 7 bases short, with 16 bases between. Germline V gene sequence: CDR1 MDHEN, CDR2 SYDVKM. The CDR3 spans 16 residues. CDR3 DNA: TGTGCCAGCAGTTTTCTCGTGGGAGGTGAGAATTCACCCCTCCACTTT. Residues: CASSFLVGGENSPLHF.

A few counts support this clonotype. The chain is built from TRBV20-1 and TRBJ1-2, with TRBD1 matching 10 bases. Looked up from germline, CDR1 is DFQATT and CDR2 is SNEGSKA (reference sequence). Losses at the gene ends were 6 bases for V and 6 bases for J; bases not matched to a gene: 7. The CDR3 extends over 13 amino acids. The CDR3 bases are TGCAGTGCGGCGGACAGGGGGAAGCATGGCTACACCTTC. Translation gives CSAADRGKHGYTF.

The chain couples TRBV5-6 to TRBJ2-7; D not certain. CDR3 size: 15 residues. Germline values: CDR1 SGHDT, CDR2 YYEEEE. The ends were cut back, 4 bases at V and 7 bases at J, with 21 bases in the middle. The CDR3 reads CASSGNPDRSWEQYF. The CDR3 region has the DNA TGTGCCAGCAGCGGGAACCCGGATCGGTCGTGGGAGCAGTACTTC.

The chain uses TRBV20-1 and TRBJ1-5; no reliable D call. CDR3 length: 15 residues. V lost 1 base and J lost 3, with 13 bases in between. Germline V CDR1 and CDR2: DFQATT, SNEGSKA (reference sequence). The CDR3 DNA reads TGCAGTGCTAGAGGGTTGGGCAGCATCAATCAGCCCCAGCATTTT. The encoded protein is CSARGLGSINQPQHF.

The chain employs TRBV30 and TRBJ1-2, with no clear D. The ends were cut back, 3 bases at V and 5 bases at J, with 28 bases in the middle. This CDR3 comprises 18 residues. CDR1 GTSNPN and CDR2 SVGIG come from the germline V gene (reference sequence). For the CDR3, the DNA is TGTGCCTGGAGCCCGACCCCGCCTTCCGGGTGGGTTACGTATGGCTACACCTTC. Its translation: CAWSPTPPSGWVTYGYTF. Combining the CDR3 with reference TRBV30 and TRBJ1-2 gives the whole variable domain SQTIHQWPATLVQPVGSPLSLECTVEGTSNPNLYWYRQAAGRGLQLLFYSVGIGQISSEVPQNLSASRPQDRQFILSSKKLLLSDSGFYLCAWSPTPPSGWVTYGYTFGSGTRLTVV.

The gene calls are TRBV11-2 and TRBJ2-1; 9 nucleotides align to TRBD2. The V segment lost 5 bases and the J segment 4 bases; nucleotides outside the gene matches: 9. Per the germline V gene, CDR1 is SGHAT and CDR2 is FQNNGV. The CDR3 length is 16 residues. The CDR3 nucleotides are TGTGCCAGCAGCAGCGGGCGGGGGGGGAATTACAATGAGCAGTTCTTC. It is translated as CASSSGRGGNYNEQFF.

This clonotype was detected ten times or more. The chain combines TRBV10-3 with TRBJ1-5, with 7 bases that match TRBD1. The germline V gene encodes CDR1 ENHRY and CDR2 SYGVKD. The CDR3 loop spans 15 amino acids. V trimming: 5 bases; J trimming: 6 bases; junction bases outside the gene matches: 10. The CDR3 protein is CAISQNTGAGQPQHF. Here the CDR3 DNA reads TGTGCCATCAGTCAGAATACAGGGGCAGGTCAGCCCCAGCATTTT.

This clonotype was detected a few times. V is TRBV21-1 and J is TRBJ1-3; the D segment call TRBD1 is taken from the table without a DNA check. TRBV21-1 is assigned pseudogene status. The CDR3 consists of 16 residues. CDR3 DNA: TGTGCCACCCTAGGACATCGACCGAGCTCTGGAAACACCATATATTTT. As protein: CATLGHRPSSGNTIYF.

In nucleotides, the CDR3 is TGTGCCAGCAGTTTTCTTGACATCCCCTTCACTGAAGCTTTCTTT. Translated, it gives CASSFLDIPFTEAFF. The chain joins TRBV12-3 or TRBV12-4 to TRBJ1-1; D is unresolved. The CDR3 spans 15 residues. V was pared by 3 bases and J by 4 bases, with 15 bases between.